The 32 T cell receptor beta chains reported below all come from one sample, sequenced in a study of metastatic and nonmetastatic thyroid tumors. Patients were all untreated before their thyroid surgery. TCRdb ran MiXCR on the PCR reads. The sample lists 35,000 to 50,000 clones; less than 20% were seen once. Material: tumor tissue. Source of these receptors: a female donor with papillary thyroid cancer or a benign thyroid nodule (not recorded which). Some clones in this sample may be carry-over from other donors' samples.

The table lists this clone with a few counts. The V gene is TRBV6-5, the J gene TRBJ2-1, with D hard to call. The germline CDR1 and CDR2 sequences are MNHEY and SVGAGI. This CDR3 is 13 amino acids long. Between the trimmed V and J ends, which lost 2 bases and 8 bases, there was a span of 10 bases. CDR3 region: CASSYVALYEQFF. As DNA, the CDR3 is TGTGCCAGCAGTTACGTGGCTTTGTATGAGCAGTTCTTC.

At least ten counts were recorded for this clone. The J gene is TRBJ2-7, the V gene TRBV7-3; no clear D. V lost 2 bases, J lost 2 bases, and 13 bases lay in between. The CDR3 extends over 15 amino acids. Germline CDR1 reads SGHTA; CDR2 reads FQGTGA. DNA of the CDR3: TGTGCCAGCAGCTTACTTCCTGGACCGGCCTACGAGCAGTACTTC. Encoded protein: CASSLLPGPAYEQYF.

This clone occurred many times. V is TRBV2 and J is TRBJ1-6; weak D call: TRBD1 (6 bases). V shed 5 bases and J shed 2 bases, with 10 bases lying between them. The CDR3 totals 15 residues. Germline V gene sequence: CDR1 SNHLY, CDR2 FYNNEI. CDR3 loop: CASSSGGAYNSPLHF. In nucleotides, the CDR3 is TGTGCCAGCAGTTCGGGGGGCGCCTATAATTCACCCCTCCACTTT.

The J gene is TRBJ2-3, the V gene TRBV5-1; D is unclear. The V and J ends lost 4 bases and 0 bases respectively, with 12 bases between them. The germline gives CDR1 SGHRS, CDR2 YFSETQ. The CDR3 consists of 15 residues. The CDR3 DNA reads TGCGCCAGCAGCCCGTGGACGGATAGCACAGATACGCAGTATTTT. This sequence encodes CASSPWTDSTDTQYF.

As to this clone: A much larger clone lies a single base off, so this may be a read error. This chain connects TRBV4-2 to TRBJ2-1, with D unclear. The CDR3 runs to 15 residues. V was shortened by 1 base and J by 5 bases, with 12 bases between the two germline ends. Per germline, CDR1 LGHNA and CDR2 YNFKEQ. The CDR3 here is CASSQGSTEHNEQFF. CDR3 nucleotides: TGTGCCAGCAGCCAAGGGAGTACCGAACACAATGAGCAGTTCTTC.

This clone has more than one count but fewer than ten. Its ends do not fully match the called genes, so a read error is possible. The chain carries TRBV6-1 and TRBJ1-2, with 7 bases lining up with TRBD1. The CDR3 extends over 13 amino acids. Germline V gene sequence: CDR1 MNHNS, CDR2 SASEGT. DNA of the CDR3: TGTGCCAGCAGCCCAGGGGGGTTCTATTGCTACACCTTC. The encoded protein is CASSPGGFYCYTF.

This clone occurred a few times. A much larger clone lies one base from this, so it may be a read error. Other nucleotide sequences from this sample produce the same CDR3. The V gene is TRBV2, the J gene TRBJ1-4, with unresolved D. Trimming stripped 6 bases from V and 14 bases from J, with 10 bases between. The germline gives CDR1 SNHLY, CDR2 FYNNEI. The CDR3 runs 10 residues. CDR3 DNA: TGTGCCAGCAGGGACGAAAGGCTGTTTTTT. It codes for CASRDERLFF.

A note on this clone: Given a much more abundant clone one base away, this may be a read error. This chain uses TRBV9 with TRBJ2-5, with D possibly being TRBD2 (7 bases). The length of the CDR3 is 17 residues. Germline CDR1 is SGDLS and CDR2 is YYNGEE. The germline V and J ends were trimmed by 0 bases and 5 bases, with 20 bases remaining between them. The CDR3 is CASSVGGSIQGSETQYF. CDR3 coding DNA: TGTGCCAGCAGCGTAGGCGGGAGTATACAGGGAAGCGAGACCCAGTACTTC.

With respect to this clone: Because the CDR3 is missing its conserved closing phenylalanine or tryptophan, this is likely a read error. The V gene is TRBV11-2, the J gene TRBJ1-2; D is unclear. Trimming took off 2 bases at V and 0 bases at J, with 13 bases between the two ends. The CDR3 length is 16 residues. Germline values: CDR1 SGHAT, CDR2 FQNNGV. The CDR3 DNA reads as TGTGCCAGCAGCTTACATCTACGATTGCCTAACTATGGCTACACCATC. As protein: CASSLHLRLPNYGYTI.

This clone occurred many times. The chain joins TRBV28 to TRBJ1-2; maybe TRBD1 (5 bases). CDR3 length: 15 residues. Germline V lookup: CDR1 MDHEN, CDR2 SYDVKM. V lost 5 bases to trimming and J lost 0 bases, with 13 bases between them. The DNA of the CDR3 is TGTGCCAGCAGTCCCGGGACGGCTGCTAACTATGGCTACACCTTC. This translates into CASSPGTAANYGYTF.

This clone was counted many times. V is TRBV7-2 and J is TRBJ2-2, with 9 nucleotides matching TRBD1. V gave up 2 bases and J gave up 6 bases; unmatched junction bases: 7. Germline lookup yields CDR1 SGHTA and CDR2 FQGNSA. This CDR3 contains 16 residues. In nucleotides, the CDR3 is TGTGCCAGCAGCTTAAAGACAGGGGGTTTCGCCGGGGAGCTGTTTTTT. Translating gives CASSLKTGGFAGELFF.

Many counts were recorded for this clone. The CDR3 region is CSVPDRQETQYF. CDR3 DNA sequence: TGCAGTGTCCCGGACCGGCAAGAGACCCAGTACTTC. The chain recombines TRBV20-1 with TRBJ2-5; the D is unclear. The CDR3 contains 12 residues. Germline V gene lookup returns CDR1 DFQATT and CDR2 SNEGSKA (reference sequence). V was trimmed by 7 bases and J by 2 bases, leaving 11 bases between them.

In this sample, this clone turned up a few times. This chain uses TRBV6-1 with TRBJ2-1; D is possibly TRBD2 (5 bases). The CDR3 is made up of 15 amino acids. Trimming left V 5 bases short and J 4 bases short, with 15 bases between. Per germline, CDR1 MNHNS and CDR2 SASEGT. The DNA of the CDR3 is TGTGCCAGCAGTTTTAGCGTGGGTCTTTACAATGAGCAGTTCTTC. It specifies CASSFSVGLYNEQFF.

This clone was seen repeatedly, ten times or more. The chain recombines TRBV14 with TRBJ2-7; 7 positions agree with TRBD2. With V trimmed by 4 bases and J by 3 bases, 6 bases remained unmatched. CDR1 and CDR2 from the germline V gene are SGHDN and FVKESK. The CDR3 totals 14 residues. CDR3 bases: TGTGCCAGCAGCCCCAGCGGGGATGTCTACGAGCAGTACTTC. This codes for CASSPSGDVYEQYF.

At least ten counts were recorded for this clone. This CDR3 reads CASSLSQYNEQFF. The CDR3, as DNA: TGCGCCAGCAGCTTGTCACAGTACAATGAGCAGTTCTTC. The chain couples TRBV5-1 to TRBJ2-1; D gene uncertain. This CDR3 has 13 residues. V was pared by 1 base and J by 4 bases, with 6 bases between. Germline V lookup: CDR1 SGHRS, CDR2 YFSETQ.

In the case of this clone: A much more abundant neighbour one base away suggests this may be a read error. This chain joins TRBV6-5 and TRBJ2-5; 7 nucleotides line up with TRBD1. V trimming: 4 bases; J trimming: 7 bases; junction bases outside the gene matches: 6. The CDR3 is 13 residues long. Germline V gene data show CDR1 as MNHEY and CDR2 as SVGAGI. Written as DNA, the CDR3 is TGTGCCAGCAGTTTAGACAGGGCAGGGACCCAGTACTTC. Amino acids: CASSLDRAGTQYF.

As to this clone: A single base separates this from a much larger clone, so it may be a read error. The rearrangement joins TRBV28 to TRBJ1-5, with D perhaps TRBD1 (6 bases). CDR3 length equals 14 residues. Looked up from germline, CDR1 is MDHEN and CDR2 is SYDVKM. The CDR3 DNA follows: TGTGCCAGCAGTTCCGGGACATGGGTTCAGCCCCAGCGTTTT. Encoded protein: CASSSGTWVQPQRF.

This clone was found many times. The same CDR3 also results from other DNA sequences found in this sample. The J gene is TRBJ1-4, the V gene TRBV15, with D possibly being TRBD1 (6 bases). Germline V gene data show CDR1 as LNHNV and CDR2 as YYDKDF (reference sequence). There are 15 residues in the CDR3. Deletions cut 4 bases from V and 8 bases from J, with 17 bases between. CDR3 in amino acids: CATSTSSGVFEKLFF. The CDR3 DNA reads TGTGCCACCAGCACCAGTTCAGGGGTATTCGAAAAACTGTTTTTT. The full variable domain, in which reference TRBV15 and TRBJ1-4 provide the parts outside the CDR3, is DAMVIQNPRYQVTQFGKPVTLSCSQTLNHNVMYWYQQKSSQAPKLLFHYYDKDFNNEADTPDNFQSRRPNTSFCFLDIRSPGLGDTAMYLCATSTSSGVFEKLFFGSGTQLSVL.

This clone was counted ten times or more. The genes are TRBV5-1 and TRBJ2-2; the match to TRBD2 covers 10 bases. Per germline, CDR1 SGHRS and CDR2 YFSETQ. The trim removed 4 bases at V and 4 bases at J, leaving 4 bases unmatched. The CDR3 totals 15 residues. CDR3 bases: TGCGCCAGCAGCCAGGGACTAGCGATCACCGGGGAGCTGTTTTTT. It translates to CASSQGLAITGELFF.

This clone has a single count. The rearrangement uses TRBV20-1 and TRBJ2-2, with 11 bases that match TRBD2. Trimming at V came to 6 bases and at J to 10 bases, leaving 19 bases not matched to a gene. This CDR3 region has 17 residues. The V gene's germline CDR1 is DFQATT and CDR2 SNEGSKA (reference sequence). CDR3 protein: CSAVRLAGWPNSVELFF. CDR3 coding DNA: TGCAGTGCGGTCAGACTAGCGGGATGGCCTAACTCCGTGGAGCTGTTTTTT.

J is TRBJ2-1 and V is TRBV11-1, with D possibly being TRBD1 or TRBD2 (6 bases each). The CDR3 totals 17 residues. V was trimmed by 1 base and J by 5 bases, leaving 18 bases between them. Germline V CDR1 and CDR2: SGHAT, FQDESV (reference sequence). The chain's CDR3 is CASSLGPSRGVHNEQFF. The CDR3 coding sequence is TGTGCCAGCAGCTTAGGACCTAGTAGGGGGGTACACAATGAGCAGTTCTTC.

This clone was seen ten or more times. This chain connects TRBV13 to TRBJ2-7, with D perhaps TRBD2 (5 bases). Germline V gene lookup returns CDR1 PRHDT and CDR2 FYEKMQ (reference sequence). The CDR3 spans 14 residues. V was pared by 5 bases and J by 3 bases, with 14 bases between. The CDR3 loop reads CASSRRGRSYEQYF. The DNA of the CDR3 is TGTGCCAGCAGCCGGCGAGGGCGGAGCTACGAGCAGTACTTC.

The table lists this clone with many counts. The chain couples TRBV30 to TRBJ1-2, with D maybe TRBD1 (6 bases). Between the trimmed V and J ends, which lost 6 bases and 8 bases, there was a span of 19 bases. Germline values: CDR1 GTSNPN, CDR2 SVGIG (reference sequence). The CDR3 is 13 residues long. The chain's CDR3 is CACLIPGVRGYTF. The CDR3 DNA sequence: TGTGCCTGTCTCATCCCAGGGGTCCGGGGCTACACCTTC.

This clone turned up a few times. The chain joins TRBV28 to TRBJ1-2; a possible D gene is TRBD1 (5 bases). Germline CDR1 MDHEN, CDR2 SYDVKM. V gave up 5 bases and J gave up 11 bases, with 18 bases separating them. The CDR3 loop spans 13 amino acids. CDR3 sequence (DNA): TGTGCCAGCAGTCAACGGGACGGTCTAAAGTACACCTTC. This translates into CASSQRDGLKYTF.

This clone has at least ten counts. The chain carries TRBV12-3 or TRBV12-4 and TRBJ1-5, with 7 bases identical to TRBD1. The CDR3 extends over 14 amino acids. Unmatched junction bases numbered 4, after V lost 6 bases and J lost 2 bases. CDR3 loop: CASRDDRGNQPQHF. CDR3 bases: TGTGCCAGCAGGGACGACAGGGGCAATCAGCCCCAGCATTTT.

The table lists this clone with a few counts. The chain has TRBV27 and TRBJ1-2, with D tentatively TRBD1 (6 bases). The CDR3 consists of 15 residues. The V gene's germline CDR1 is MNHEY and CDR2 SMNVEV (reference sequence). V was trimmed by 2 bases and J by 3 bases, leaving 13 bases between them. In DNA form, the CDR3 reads TGTGCCAGCAGTTTAAGGGGGATTGTGGACTATGGCTACACCTTC. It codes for CASSLRGIVDYGYTF.

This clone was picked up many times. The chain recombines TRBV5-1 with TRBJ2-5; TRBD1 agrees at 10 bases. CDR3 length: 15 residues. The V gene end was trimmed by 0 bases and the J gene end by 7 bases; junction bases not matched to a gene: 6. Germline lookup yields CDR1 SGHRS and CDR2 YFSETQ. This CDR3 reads CASSLGDRQGATQYF. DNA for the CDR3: TGCGCCAGCAGCTTGGGCGACCGACAGGGGGCGACCCAGTACTTC. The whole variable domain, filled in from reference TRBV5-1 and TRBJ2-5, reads KAGVTQTPRYLIKTRGQQVTLSCSPISGHRSVSWYQQTPGQGLQFLFEYFSETQRNKGNFPGRFSGRQFSNSRSEMNVSTLELGDSALYLCASSLGDRQGATQYFGPGTRLLVL.

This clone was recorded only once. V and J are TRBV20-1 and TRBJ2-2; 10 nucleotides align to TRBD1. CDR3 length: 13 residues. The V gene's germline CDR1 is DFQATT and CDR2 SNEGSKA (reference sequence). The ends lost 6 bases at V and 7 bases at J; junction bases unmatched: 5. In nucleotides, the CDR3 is TGCAGTGCGAGACAGGGGGCAATCGGGGAGCTGTTTTTT. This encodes CSARQGAIGELFF.

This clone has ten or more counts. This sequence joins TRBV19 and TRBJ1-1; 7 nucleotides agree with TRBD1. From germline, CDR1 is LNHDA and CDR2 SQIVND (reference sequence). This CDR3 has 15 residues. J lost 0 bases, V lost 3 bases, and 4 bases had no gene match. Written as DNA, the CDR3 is TGTGCCAGTAGTATCGGGACAGTGGTGAACACTGAAGCTTTCTTT. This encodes CASSIGTVVNTEAFF.

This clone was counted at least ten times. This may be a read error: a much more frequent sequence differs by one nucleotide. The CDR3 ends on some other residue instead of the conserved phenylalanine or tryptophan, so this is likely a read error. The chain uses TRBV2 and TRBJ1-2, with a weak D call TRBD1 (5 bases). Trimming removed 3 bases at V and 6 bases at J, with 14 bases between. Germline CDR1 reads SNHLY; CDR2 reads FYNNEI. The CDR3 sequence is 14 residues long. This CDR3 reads CASSEVQGTDGYTS. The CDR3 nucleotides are TGTGCCAGCAGTGAGGTGCAGGGTACGGATGGCTACACCTCC.

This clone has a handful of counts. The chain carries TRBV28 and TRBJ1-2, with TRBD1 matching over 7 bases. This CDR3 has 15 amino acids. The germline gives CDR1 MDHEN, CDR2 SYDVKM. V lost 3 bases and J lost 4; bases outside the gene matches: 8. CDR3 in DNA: TGTGCCAGCAGTTTCCCGGGACAGAATGGCTATGGCTACACCTTC. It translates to CASSFPGQNGYGYTF.

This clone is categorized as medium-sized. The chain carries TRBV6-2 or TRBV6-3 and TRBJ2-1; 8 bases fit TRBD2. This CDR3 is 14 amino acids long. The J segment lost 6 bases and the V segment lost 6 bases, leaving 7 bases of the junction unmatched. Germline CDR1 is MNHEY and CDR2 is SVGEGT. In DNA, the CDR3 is TGTGCCAGCAGAGGACTAGCCCCGGGCAATGAGCAGTTCTTC. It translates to CASRGLAPGNEQFF.